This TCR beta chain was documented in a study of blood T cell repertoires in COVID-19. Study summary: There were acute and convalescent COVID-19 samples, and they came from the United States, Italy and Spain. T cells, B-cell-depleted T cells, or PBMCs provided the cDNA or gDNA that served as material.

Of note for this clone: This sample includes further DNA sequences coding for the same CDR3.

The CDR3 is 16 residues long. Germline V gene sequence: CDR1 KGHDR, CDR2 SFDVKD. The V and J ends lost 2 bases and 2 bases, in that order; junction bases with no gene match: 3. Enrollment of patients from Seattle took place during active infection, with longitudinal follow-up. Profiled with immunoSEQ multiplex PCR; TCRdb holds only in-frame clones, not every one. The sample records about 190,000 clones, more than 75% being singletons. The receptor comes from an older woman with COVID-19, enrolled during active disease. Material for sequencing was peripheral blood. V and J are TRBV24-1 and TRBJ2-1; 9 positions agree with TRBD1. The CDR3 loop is CATSDSGQGTYNEQFF. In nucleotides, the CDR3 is TGTGCCACCAGTGATTCAGGACAGGGGACCTACAATGAGCAGTTCTTC.